The 19 T cell receptor beta chains in this list originate from one sample, sequenced in a study of Graves' ophthalmopathy and Graves' hyperthyroidism. Amplification of the TCR beta CDR3 regions used RNA transcripts (as template). Investigators did first-round RT-PCR with HTBI primers, then second-round multiplex PCR. MiXCR, applied by TCRdb to the multiplex PCR reads, yields one record per CDR3 protein. The top ten hold approximately 23% of the sample, which has over 45,000 distinct CDR3 sequences, around 48% seen once. Specimen: peripheral blood. The receptors were sampled from an adult man with Graves' ophthalmopathy.

This clonotype was picked up one time. One junction end disagrees with the germline gene, perhaps due to a read error. The J gene is TRBJ1-1, the V gene TRBV5-1, with 9 bases fitting TRBD1. This CDR3 spans 16 amino acids. The germline gives CDR1 SGHRS, CDR2 YFSETQ. The DNA of the CDR3 is TGTGCCAGCAGCTCTGGACAGGGGAACATGAACACTGAAGCTTTCTTT. This gives the protein CASSSGQGNMNTEAFF.

This chain links TRBV20-1 with TRBJ1-2, with 8 bases lining up with TRBD1. The CDR3 is made up of 15 amino acids. V dropped 4 bases and J dropped 4; count of bases not matched to a gene: 11. Germline V gene sequence: CDR1 DFQATT, CDR2 SNEGSKA (reference sequence). The DNA for the CDR3 is TGCAGTGCTATCCCCAGCAGGGGGCGTGGCTATGGCTACACCTTC. Translating it yields CSAIPSRGRGYGYTF.

This clonotype was observed at least ten times. V and J are TRBV7-3 and TRBJ2-7, with D unclear. Germline lookup yields CDR1 SGHTA and CDR2 FQGTGA. Deletions cut 1 base from V and 3 bases from J, with 7 bases between. CDR3 size: 13 residues. The CDR3, as DNA: TGTGCCAGCAGCTTAAGTAAAGGCTACGAGCAGTACTTC. This encodes CASSLSKGYEQYF.

This clonotype was counted many times. The V and J genes are TRBV5-8 and TRBJ1-5, with a tentative D call TRBD1 (6 bases). CDR3 length: 14 residues. Trimming left V 0 bases short and J 6 bases short, with 10 bases between. Per germline, CDR1 SGHTS and CDR2 YDEGEE. In nucleotides, the CDR3 is TGTGCCAGCAGCTTGGTGGACAGCTCTCAGCCCCAGCATTTT. It is translated as CASSLVDSSQPQHF.

The gene calls are TRBV2 and TRBJ2-3; the D gene is possibly TRBD2 (5 bases). Trimming shortened V by 4 bases and J by 4 bases, and 12 bases separated the two germline ends. CDR1 SNHLY and CDR2 FYNNEI come from the germline V gene. The CDR3 loop spans 14 amino acids. CDR3 sequence: CASSGTYGADTQYF. The CDR3 nucleotides read TGTGCCAGCAGTGGGACCTACGGGGCAGATACGCAGTATTTT.

The chain joins TRBV10-3 to TRBJ1-1; 7 bases line up with TRBD1. Trimming took 3 bases from V and 7 from J; bases not matched to a gene: 8. CDR3 size: 14 residues. Germline CDR1 and CDR2: ENHRY and SYGVKD. Here the CDR3 reads CAISDKTGTGEAFF. CDR3 coding DNA: TGTGCCATCAGTGATAAGACAGGGACTGGTGAAGCTTTCTTT.

The rearrangement uses TRBV29-1 and TRBJ2-7, with D possibly TRBD1 on 6 matching bases. CDR3 length equals 10 residues. Trimming took off 4 bases at V and 6 bases at J, with 7 bases between the two ends. The germline V gene encodes CDR1 SQVTM and CDR2 ANQGSEA. CDR3 sequence: CSVVRGEQYF. CDR3 in DNA: TGCAGCGTTGTCAGGGGCGAGCAGTACTTC.

This clonotype was observed at least ten times. The chain employs TRBV19 and TRBJ1-1, with TRBD1 matching 7 bases. Germline loops: CDR1 LNHDA, CDR2 SQIVND (reference sequence). This CDR3 has 14 amino acids. V shed 6 bases, J shed 5 bases, and the junction held 9 bases outside the gene matches. The CDR3 DNA sequence: TGTGCCAGTAGAAAGGGACAGTGGGAGACTGAAGCTTTCTTT. This codes for CASRKGQWETEAFF.

This clonotype was counted ten times or more. CDR3 DNA sequence: TGTGCCAGCGCCGCCCCCCTCGGCTCGAACACCGGGGAGCTGTTTTTT. This codes for CASAAPLGSNTGELFF. The J gene is TRBJ2-2, the V gene TRBV11-2; D is unresolved. V was trimmed by 8 bases and J by 0 bases, leaving 16 bases between them. The CDR3 loop spans 16 amino acids. Germline CDR1 and CDR2: SGHAT and FQNNGV.

The rearrangement uses TRBV6-5 and TRBJ2-7; no reliable D call. The V end lost 4 bases, the J end lost 0 bases, and 10 bases lay between the germline ends. In germline, CDR1 is MNHEY, CDR2 SVGAGI. The CDR3 runs to 14 residues. In DNA form, the CDR3 reads TGTGCCAGCAGTTCTAGGATACGCTCCTACGAGCAGTACTTC. This codes for CASSSRIRSYEQYF.

This chain uses TRBV10-3 with TRBJ2-7; 12 nucleotides line up with TRBD1. V was pared by 1 base and J by 1 base, with 8 bases of the junction left unmatched. Germline lookup yields CDR1 ENHRY and CDR2 SYGVKD. The CDR3 is 18 amino acids. As DNA, the CDR3 is TGTGCCATCAGTGAGTATCCCGGGACAGGGGGCAGTTCCTACGAGCAGTACTTC. Its translation is CAISEYPGTGGSSYEQYF.

This clonotype came up a few times. The chain links TRBV29-1 to TRBJ2-7; the D is unclear. The CDR3 is made up of 11 amino acids. V was clipped by 7 bases and J by 3 bases, with 10 bases between them. Germline CDR1 and CDR2: SQVTM and ANQGSEA. This chain's CDR3 is CSAADRYEQYF. In DNA form, the CDR3 reads TGCAGCGCCGCGGACCGCTACGAGCAGTACTTC.

The V call is TRBV2, the J call TRBJ1-2; the D gene is possibly TRBD1 (6 bases). Between the trimmed V and J ends, which lost 3 bases and 7 bases, there was a span of 9 bases. The CDR3 has 12 residues. Germline loops: CDR1 SNHLY, CDR2 FYNNEI. CDR3 loop: CASSEGASGYTF. CDR3 sequence (DNA): TGTGCCAGCAGTGAGGGGGCGTCTGGCTACACCTTC.

This clonotype was seen only a few times. J is TRBJ2-7 and V is TRBV29-1; tentatively, D is TRBD2 (5 bases). The germline V gene has CDR1 SQVTM and CDR2 ANQGSEA. V was shortened by 3 bases and J by 5 bases, with 11 bases between the two germline ends. CDR3 size: 12 residues. The CDR3 DNA sequence: TGCAGCGTTGAGGCGGCAGCGGACGAGCAGTACTTC. Translation gives CSVEAAADEQYF.

This clonotype was seen repeatedly, ten times or more. The chain combines TRBV6-2 or TRBV6-3 with TRBJ2-1; D perhaps matches TRBD2 (5 bases). Germline CDR1 and CDR2: MNHEY and SVGEGT. Trimming took 4 bases from V and 4 from J, leaving 17 bases between them. The CDR3 runs 16 residues. The CDR3 loop reads CASSSAAESGYNEQFF. The CDR3 DNA sequence: TGTGCCAGCAGTTCAGCGGCGGAATCGGGGTACAATGAGCAGTTCTTC.

This clonotype has a count of ten or more. V gene TRBV7-2 combines with J gene TRBJ2-3, with 9 nucleotides matching TRBD2. Germline CDR1 reads SGHTA; CDR2 reads FQGNSA. The CDR3 loop spans 19 amino acids. V gave up 3 bases and J gave up 0 bases; unmatched junction bases: 13. This CDR3 reads CASSFLRGLAGSSTDTQYF. Here the CDR3 DNA reads TGTGCCAGCAGCTTCCTTAGAGGGCTAGCGGGATCTAGCACAGATACGCAGTATTTT.

As for this clonotype: A read error may account for a junction end that differs from germline. V is TRBV7-3 and J is TRBJ2-7; 13 bases agree with TRBD2. This CDR3 has 16 amino acids. Germline loops: CDR1 SGHTA, CDR2 FQGTGA. CDR3 in DNA: TGCGCCAGCAGCCGGGGGGGACTAGCGGGGCTCTACGAGCAGTACTTC. Translated, it gives CASSRGGLAGLYEQYF.

The chain combines TRBV10-1 with TRBJ2-1; no clear D. CDR3 size: 14 residues. The ends were cut back, 0 bases at V and 3 bases at J, with 6 bases in the middle. Germline CDR1 is WNHNN and CDR2 is SYGVQD (reference sequence). The CDR3 DNA sequence: TGCGCCAGCAGTGAGTCGAGTAGCTACAATGAGCAGTTCTTC. Translating gives CASSESSSYNEQFF.

This clonotype was seen a few times. V gene TRBV18 combines with J gene TRBJ2-2; the D gene is possibly TRBD1 (5 bases). Trimming removed 2 bases from V and 6 bases from J, with 13 bases in between. Germline-derived CDR1 and CDR2 are KGHSH and LQKENI. The CDR3 length is 15 residues. CDR3 region: CASSPESGFPGELFF. Written as DNA, the CDR3 is TGTGCCAGCTCACCAGAGTCAGGGTTTCCCGGGGAGCTGTTTTTT.